A selection of T cell receptor beta chains follows, all from one sample in a study of blood T cell repertoires in COVID-19. Sequenced by immunoSEQ multiplex PCR; TCRdb stores in-frame clones only, minus some. The sample includes tens of thousands of clones, around 87% seen only once; the top ten take about 6.8%. Sequencing was done on a sample of peripheral blood. Source of these receptors: a man aged 60-69 years with acute or convalescent COVID-19. CDR3s include the opening cysteine and the closing phenylalanine or tryptophan. Each record gives: J gene, V gene, clone size, D gene, CDR3 protein, CDR3 DNA. D genes are given only for firm matches. Some rows mark clone size as missing; the rest say once, few, many or name a class of expanded clone.

TRBJ2-3 | TRBV4-3 | - | - | CASSQDLVQTDTQYF | TGCGCCAGCAGCCAAGATCTGGTCCAGACAGATACGCAGTATTTT
TRBJ1-6 | TRBV20-1 | - | - | CSASTQGGNSPLHF | TGCAGTGCTAGTACGCAGGGAGGCAATTCACCCCTCCACTTT
TRBJ1-2 | TRBV7-2 | - | - | CASSFQGNNYGYTF | TGTGCCAGCAGCTTCCAGGGAAATAACTATGGCTACACCTTC
TRBJ1-5 | TRBV3-1/TRBV3-2 | - | - | CASAVNGQAPTPQHF | TGTGCCAGCGCTGTTAATGGGCAGGCCCCGACCCCCCAGCATTTT
TRBJ1-1 | TRBV4-3 | - | - | CASSQDKQAGRMYTEAFF | TGCGCCAGCAGCCAAGATAAACAGGCCGGCAGGATGTACACTGAAGCTTTCTTT
TRBJ2-1 | TRBV7-6 | - | TRBD2 | CASSLGGLAGYNEQFF | TGTGCCAGCAGCTTAGGGGGACTAGCGGGTTACAATGAGCAGTTCTTC
TRBJ1-2 | TRBV27 | - | - | CASSLSFSRGGYGYTF | TGTGCCAGCAGTTTATCCTTCTCCAGGGGCGGCTATGGCTACACCTTC
TRBJ1-2 | TRBV19 | once | - | CASSTGQGYYGYTF | TGTGCCAGTAGTACCGGCCAGGGCTACTATGGCTACACCTTC
TRBJ2-7 | TRBV13 | - | TRBD1 | CASSGRQGVTSYEQYF | TGTGCCAGCAGCGGGAGACAGGGCGTTACCTCCTACGAGCAGTACTTC
TRBJ1-1 | TRBV6-5 | - | - | CASSYSGTANTEAFF | TGTGCCAGCAGTTACTCGGGCACAGCCAACACTGAAGCTTTCTTT
TRBJ2-7 | TRBV6-2/TRBV6-3 | - | - | CASSYPQLRSYEQYF | TGTGCCAGCAGTTACCCCCAACTCCGCTCCTACGAGCAGTACTTC
TRBJ1-1 | TRBV7-9 | - | TRBD1 | CASSPGQGVPEAFF | TGTGCCAGCAGCCCAGGACAGGGTGTCCCTGAAGCTTTCTTT
TRBJ1-1 | TRBV19 | - | TRBD1 | CASSPRTGPNRGTEAFF | TGTGCCAGTAGTCCGCGGACAGGACCGAACCGGGGGACTGAAGCTTTCTTT
TRBJ2-2 | TRBV7-2 | - | - | CASSPRRAGELFF | TGTGCCAGCAGCCCGCGCAGGGCCGGGGAGCTGTTTTTT
TRBJ1-1 | TRBV6-6 | - | - | CASSPVGTKNTEAFF | TGTGCCAGCAGCCCCGTGGGGACAAAGAACACTGAAGCTTTCTTT
TRBJ2-2 | TRBV5-5 | - | - | CASSHGRGNTGELFF | TGTGCCAGCAGCCACGGACGGGGGAACACCGGGGAGCTGTTTTTT
TRBJ2-1 | TRBV21-1 | - | - | CASRLAGGGDEQFF | TGTGCCAGCCGGCTAGCGGGGGGTGGTGATGAGCAGTTCTTC
TRBJ1-3 | TRBV12-3/TRBV12-4 | - | - | CASSFGGRDTIYF | TGTGCCAGCAGTTTTGGCGGCAGAGACACCATATATTTT
TRBJ1-1 | TRBV14 | - | - | CASSQGFAMNTEAFF | TGTGCCAGCAGCCAAGGGTTCGCTATGAACACTGAAGCTTTCTTT
TRBJ2-5 | TRBV19 | - | - | CASSRAQGGKETQYF | TGTGCCAGTAGTAGGGCCCAGGGCGGGAAAGAGACCCAGTACTTC
TRBJ1-4 | TRBV30 | - | - | CAWAAWDYNEKLFF | TGTGCCTGGGCCGCGTGGGACTACAATGAAAAACTGTTTTTT
TRBJ1-5 | TRBV30 | - | - | CAWSVASSNQPQHF | TGTGCCTGGAGTGTCGCCAGTAGCAATCAGCCCCAGCATTTT
TRBJ1-6 | TRBV5-4 | - | - | CASSLRWGPQSPLHF | TGTGCCAGCAGCCTCAGGTGGGGGCCGCAGTCACCCCTCCACTTT
TRBJ1-2 | TRBV5-5 | - | - | CASNHPGGLPSYGYTF | TGTGCCAGCAACCATCCGGGGGGGCTCCCATCCTATGGCTACACCTTC
TRBJ2-7 | TRBV5-3 | - | TRBD1 | CARSFVDRGYYYEQYF | TGTGCCAGAAGCTTTGTGGACAGGGGATATTACTACGAGCAGTACTTC
TRBJ2-1 | TRBV6-2/TRBV6-3 | - | TRBD2 | CASSPLAGLVNEQFF | TGTGCCAGCAGCCCACTAGCGGGTCTGGTCAATGAGCAGTTCTTC
TRBJ1-1 | TRBV12-3/TRBV12-4 | - | TRBD1 | CASSLQGVTEAFF | TGTGCCAGCAGTTTACAGGGGGTCACTGAAGCTTTCTTT
TRBJ2-5 | TRBV6-6 | - | TRBD1 | CASSRGQGAWETQYF | TGTGCCAGCAGTCGCGGACAGGGGGCTTGGGAGACCCAGTACTTC
TRBJ2-7 | TRBV19 | - | - | CASSMTGSPYEQYF | TGTGCCAGTAGTATGACGGGGTCCCCCTACGAGCAGTACTTC
TRBJ1-1 | TRBV18 | - | TRBD1 | CASSLYFGQGNTEAFF | TGTGCCAGCTCTCTCTACTTTGGACAGGGGAACACTGAAGCTTTCTTT
TRBJ2-7 | TRBV4-2 | few | - | CASSQDPSPGSYEQYF | TGTGCCAGCAGCCAAGATCCATCGCCAGGTTCCTACGAGCAGTACTTC
TRBJ1-1 | TRBV11-2 | once | - | CASSLGGGLNTEAFF | TGTGCCAGCAGCTTAGGGGGGGGTTTGAACACTGAAGCTTTCTTT
TRBJ1-5 | TRBV6-5 | - | - | CASRVNGWSNQPQHF | TGTGCCAGCAGGGTAAATGGCTGGAGCAATCAGCCCCAGCATTTT